This T cell receptor (beta chain) was observed in a study of shared clonotypes between healthy human individuals. The CDR3 has 15 residues. Germline CDR1 SGHRS, CDR2 YFSETQ. V lost 4 bases, J lost 0 bases, and 4 bases stayed unmatched. Generated by immunoSEQ multiplex PCR, the TCRdb table keeps only in-frame clones and is missing some. The sample records some 2.1 million clones, roughly 94% being singletons. The chain joins TRBV5-1 to TRBJ1-5, with 7 bases lining up with TRBD1. Material for sequencing was naive CD4+ T cells sorted from blood. Documented subset: CD45RA+ positively selected. This sequence originates from a man in his late teens or twenties in good health. As DNA, the CDR3 is TGCGCCAGCAGCATGACAGGGAATAGCAATCAGCCCCAGCATTTT. Amino acid sequence: CASSMTGNSNQPQHF.